Below, 24 T cell receptor beta chains from the same sample are listed, as sequenced in a study of T-cell memory formation after mild COVID-19. From the 5' RACE reads, TCRdb called clonotypes with MiXCR, one entry per CDR3 protein. Of a few hundred thousand distinct CDR3 sequences listed, 25% to 30% are singletons. The source material was PBMCs or a T cell subset sorted from them (not recorded which). These receptors came from an adult woman who had mild COVID-19 (a few samples of this study predate the infection). Cell type and time point are not known.

This clonotype was recorded a few times. The CDR3 region is CATRTGANTEAFF. DNA of the CDR3: TGTGCCACCAGAACGGGGGCGAACACTGAAGCTTTCTTT. The chain couples TRBV15 to TRBJ1-1, with a possible D match to TRBD1 (6 bases). The CDR3 is made up of 13 amino acids. Trimming stripped 6 bases from V and 1 base from J, with 9 bases between. CDR1 is LNHNV, CDR2 YYDKDF, per germline (reference sequence).

The chain is built from TRBV18 and TRBJ1-5, with unresolved D. CDR3 length equals 16 residues. The germline V gene has CDR1 KGHSH and CDR2 LQKENI. Between the trimmed V and J ends, which lost 3 bases and 0 bases, there was a span of 12 bases. As DNA, the CDR3 is TGTGCCAGCTCACCCCAGAGAAGAACTAGCAATCAGCCCCAGCATTTT. Encoded protein: CASSPQRRTSNQPQHF.

The chain has TRBV7-3 and TRBJ2-1, with a possible D match to TRBD2 (6 bases). The germline CDR1 and CDR2 sequences are SGHTA and FQGTGA. The length of the CDR3 is 16 residues. V lost 7 bases, J lost 7 bases, and 23 bases lay in between. The CDR3 loop is CASTPLGGKGINEQFF. In DNA form, the CDR3 reads TGTGCCAGCACCCCCCTTGGGGGGAAGGGCATAAATGAGCAGTTCTTC.

The chain couples TRBV5-6 to TRBJ2-4, with D perhaps matching TRBD1 (6 bases). This CDR3 comprises 13 residues. With 0 bases removed from V and 6 bases from J, the gap between germline ends came to 7 bases. Germline V gene data show CDR1 as SGHDT and CDR2 as YYEEEE. CDR3 region: CASSLGTVNIQYF. The CDR3 nucleotides are TGTGCCAGCAGCTTGGGGACAGTAAACATTCAGTACTTC. The variable domain in full, with the rest retrieved from reference TRBV5-6 and TRBJ2-4, is DAGVTQSPTHLIKTRGQQVTLRCSPKSGHDTVSWYQQALGQGPQFIFQYYEEEERQRGNFPDRFSGHQFPNYSSELNVNALLLGDSALYLCASSLGTVNIQYFGAGTRLSVL.

This clonotype was picked up a small number of times. The genes are TRBV4-1 and TRBJ1-6; D not resolved. The CDR3 runs to 15 residues. Germline V gene data show CDR1 as MGHRA and CDR2 as YSYEKL. V was trimmed by 2 bases and J by 8 bases, leaving 13 bases between them. The CDR3 nucleotides read TGCGCCAGCAGCCAATCGAGTCTGAGTTATTCACCCCTCCACTTT. Protein: CASSQSSLSYSPLHF.

The V and J genes are TRBV3-1 and TRBJ1-1; TRBD1 is a possible D gene (5 bases). V gave up 5 bases and J gave up 1 base, with 17 bases separating them. CDR3 length: 16 residues. CDR1 is LGHDT and CDR2 is YNNKEL in the germline V gene (reference sequence). The CDR3 DNA sequence: TGTGCCAGCAGCTGGAGTGGTACGGGGCCGAACACTGAAGCTTTCTTT. The encoded protein is CASSWSGTGPNTEAFF.

This clonotype came up a few times. The gene calls are TRBV7-3 and TRBJ2-7, with TRBD2 matching over 12 bases. With 5 bases clipped from V and 4 bases from J, the junction kept 6 bases outside the gene matches. The germline CDR1 and CDR2 sequences are SGHTA and FQGTGA. The CDR3 covers 15 residues. The CDR3 protein is CASSPGLAGPYEQYF. As DNA, the CDR3 is TGTGCCAGCAGCCCCGGACTAGCGGGACCATACGAGCAGTACTTC.

CDR3 residues: CASSETGGSEAFF. The CDR3 coding sequence is TGTGCCAGCAGCGAGACAGGGGGCTCTGAAGCTTTCTTT. The chain couples TRBV9 to TRBJ1-1, with 10 bases that match TRBD1. This CDR3 is 13 amino acids long. From germline, CDR1 is SGDLS and CDR2 YYNGEE. V was pared by 3 bases and J by 6 bases, with 2 bases of the junction left unmatched.

This clonotype was counted a few times. The chain couples TRBV7-2 to TRBJ1-1; 8 bases fit TRBD1. This CDR3 contains 14 residues. Trimming removed 5 bases from V and 4 bases from J; junction bases left unmatched: 6. Germline-derived CDR1 and CDR2 are SGHTA and FQGNSA. The CDR3 reads CASSPQGGITEAFF. The CDR3 nucleotides read TGTGCCAGCAGCCCACAGGGGGGGATCACTGAAGCTTTCTTT.

This rearrangement joins TRBV6-5 to TRBJ2-7; 7 nucleotides line up with TRBD1. The CDR3 covers 15 residues. The germline CDR1 and CDR2 sequences are MNHEY and SVGAGI. V lost 6 bases and J lost 3; bases outside the gene matches: 11. The CDR3 reads CASSDRALLGYEQYF. For the CDR3, the DNA is TGTGCCAGCAGCGACAGGGCCCTCCTAGGCTACGAGCAGTACTTC.

This chain links TRBV4-2 with TRBJ2-4, with D possibly being TRBD1 or TRBD2 (5 bases each). Trimming left V 0 bases short and J 1 base short, with 10 bases between. Germline-derived CDR1 and CDR2 are LGHNA and YNFKEQ. The CDR3 consists of 16 residues. CDR3 DNA: TGTGCCAGCAGCCAAGATTGGGGGTCGGCCAAAAACATTCAGTACTTC. Translation: CASSQDWGSAKNIQYF.

V is TRBV7-9 and J is TRBJ2-5, with D possibly matching TRBD2 (6 bases). V lost 5 bases to trimming and J lost 9 bases, with 19 bases between them. This CDR3 is built from 14 residues. Germline V gives CDR1 SEHNR, CDR2 FQNEAQ (reference sequence). The CDR3 region has the DNA TGTGCCAGCAGCCCCGACGGAGGACTAATGGCCCAGTACTTC. Protein: CASSPDGGLMAQYF.

CDR3 DNA sequence: TGTGCCAGCACTAGGGAAAGGACAGATACGCAGTATTTT. It is translated as CASTRERTDTQYF. The chain employs TRBV7-9 and TRBJ2-3; no definite D call. CDR3 length: 13 residues. Per the germline V gene, CDR1 is SEHNR and CDR2 is FQNEAQ (reference sequence). V shed 7 bases and J shed 3 bases, with 11 bases lying between them.

The chain carries TRBV6-6 and TRBJ2-5; 10 nucleotides align to TRBD1. The trim removed 6 bases at V and 2 bases at J, leaving 0 bases unmatched. The CDR3 loop spans 13 amino acids. Per germline, CDR1 MNHNY and CDR2 SVGAGI (reference sequence). The CDR3 DNA reads as TGTGCCAGCAGGGACAGGGGGCAAGAGACCCAGTACTTC. It is translated as CASRDRGQETQYF.

This chain joins TRBV2 and TRBJ1-4; D ambiguous. Germline assignment: CDR1 SNHLY and CDR2 FYNNEI. This CDR3 is 12 amino acids long. Trimming removed 9 bases from V and 8 bases from J, with 13 bases in between. This chain's CDR3 is CARQTTSEKLFF. The CDR3 bases are TGTGCCAGACAGACTACTTCGGAAAAACTGTTTTTT.

The rearrangement uses TRBV20-1 and TRBJ2-7, with D unresolved. The CDR3 is made up of 16 amino acids. From germline, CDR1 is DFQATT and CDR2 SNEGSKA (reference sequence). V was pared by 0 bases and J by 7 bases, with 22 bases between. CDR3 residues: CSARDRNSGVYVEQYF. The CDR3 DNA follows: TGCAGTGCTAGAGATAGGAACAGTGGGGTCTACGTAGAGCAGTACTTC.

This chain connects TRBV9 to TRBJ1-4; 7 nucleotides agree with TRBD1. The V and J ends lost 2 bases and 7 bases, in that order; junction bases with no gene match: 5. CDR1 is SGDLS and CDR2 is YYNGEE in the germline V gene. The CDR3 contains 14 residues. The CDR3 here is CASSVGTESEKLFF. Written as DNA, the CDR3 is TGTGCCAGCAGCGTCGGGACAGAAAGTGAAAAACTGTTTTTT. The full variable domain, rest sourced from reference TRBV9 and TRBJ1-4, is DSGVTQTPKHLITATGQRVTLRCSPRSGDLSVYWYQQSLDQGLQFLIQYYNGEERAKGNILERFSAQQFPDLHSELNLSSLELGDSALYFCASSVGTESEKLFFGSGTQLSVL.

J is TRBJ1-6 and V is TRBV29-1; 8 nucleotides agree with TRBD1. J gave up 6 bases and V 4 bases, and 2 bases lay outside the gene matches. This CDR3 is 13 amino acids long. Germline CDR1 reads SQVTM; CDR2 reads ANQGSEA. The CDR3 DNA reads as TGCAGCGTTGGGGGACAGGCTAATTCACCCCTCCACTTT. Translation: CSVGGQANSPLHF. Full variable domain (outside the CDR3, taken from reference TRBV29-1 and TRBJ1-6): SAVISQKPSRDICQRGTSLTIQCQVDSQVTMMFWYRQQPGQSLTLIATANQGSEATYESGFVIDKFPISRPNLTFSTLTVSNMSPEDSSIYLCSVGGQANSPLHFGNGTRLTVT.

This clonotype was counted between two and nine times. This chain uses TRBV24-1 with TRBJ2-5, with TRBD1 identical over 7 bases. Germline V gene data show CDR1 as KGHDR and CDR2 as SFDVKD. J gave up 3 bases and V 7 bases, and 4 bases lay outside the gene matches. The CDR3 covers 13 residues. The CDR3 region is CATSRTGEETQYF. CDR3 sequence (DNA): TGTGCCACCAGCAGAACAGGGGAAGAGACCCAGTACTTC.

This clonotype was detected only a few times. The chain carries TRBV6-2 or TRBV6-3 and TRBJ2-7; TRBD1 matches 8 bases. Germline V lookup: CDR1 MNHEY, CDR2 SVGEGT. V shed 5 bases, J shed 7 bases, and the junction held 10 bases outside the gene matches. The CDR3 has 14 amino acids. CDR3 in amino acids: CASSPGTGPDEQYF. The CDR3 DNA follows: TGTGCCAGCAGTCCCGGGACAGGACCGGATGAGCAGTACTTC.

This clonotype was observed once. The gene calls are TRBV11-2 and TRBJ1-2; D gene ambiguous. The CDR3 runs 12 residues. CDR1 is SGHAT and CDR2 is FQNNGV in the germline V gene. V was cut by 2 bases and J by 8 bases, with 9 bases left in between. The DNA of the CDR3 is TGTGCCAGCAGCTTAACCACTGTCGGCTACACCTTC. Its translation: CASSLTTVGYTF.

The V gene is TRBV11-3, the J gene TRBJ2-3, with TRBD2 identical over 9 bases. Germline values: CDR1 SGHNT, CDR2 YENEEA. The junction had 19 bases not matched to a gene; V was cut back by 8 bases and J by 4 bases. This CDR3 contains 18 residues. CDR3 bases: TGTGCCAGCCACAGTCGGTTAGCGGGAGCCCGATTTTCAGATACGCAGTATTTT. As protein: CASHSRLAGARFSDTQYF. The full variable domain, in which reference TRBV11-3 and TRBJ2-3 provide the parts outside the CDR3, is EAGVVQSPRYKIIEKKQPVAFWCNPISGHNTLYWYLQNLGQGPELLIRYENEEAVDDSQLPKDRFSAERLKGVDSTLKIQPAELGDSAVYLCASHSRLAGARFSDTQYFGPGTRLTVL.

The rearrangement joins TRBV5-1 to TRBJ2-4; no reliable D call. V was trimmed by 1 base and J by 0 bases, leaving 11 bases between them. Germline lookup yields CDR1 SGHRS and CDR2 YFSETQ. The CDR3 length is 16 residues. The CDR3 is CASSLRTRGAKNIQYF. The CDR3 nucleotides read TGCGCCAGCAGCTTGAGAACCCGAGGAGCCAAAAACATTCAGTACTTC.

The chain links TRBV12-5 to TRBJ2-1; 10 bases align to TRBD2. The CDR3 loop spans 14 amino acids. The germline V gene encodes CDR1 LGHNT and CDR2 FRNRAP. The V gene end was trimmed by 0 bases and the J gene end by 11 bases; junction bases not matched to a gene: 4. CDR3 sequence: CASGLVGTSDQQFF. The CDR3 nucleotides are TGTGCTAGTGGTTTGGTCGGGACTAGCGATCAGCAGTTCTTC.